These T cell receptor beta chains were read from a single sample in a study of blood T cell repertoires in COVID-19. Libraries were prepared by immunoSEQ multiplex PCR; TCRdb keeps only in-frame clonotypes and omits some of them. Here the sample spans approximately 110,000 clones, 70% to 90% being singletons. The sequenced material came from peripheral blood. The receptors were gathered from a woman aged 45-59 years with acute or convalescent COVID-19. CDR3s leave out the opening cysteine and the closing phenylalanine or tryptophan. The order of the fields is V gene, D gene, CDR3 protein. A D gene is named only where the DNA matches it firmly.

v_gene: TRBV30
d_gene: NA
CDR3aa: AWSTGNPLRQPQH

v_gene: TRBV21-1
d_gene: NA
CDR3aa: ASTRNSYEQY

v_gene: TRBV5-6
d_gene: TRBD1
CDR3aa: ASSLDRGPGETQY

v_gene: TRBV7-8
d_gene: NA
CDR3aa: ASSLKGASASTGELF

v_gene: TRBV6-5
d_gene: NA
CDR3aa: ASKLDRVSGNTIY

v_gene: TRBV27
d_gene: TRBD1
CDR3aa: ASSPWGQANIQY

v_gene: TRBV4-1
d_gene: NA
CDR3aa: ASSLRTAEAF

v_gene: TRBV18
d_gene: NA
CDR3aa: ASSQGQNTEAF

v_gene: TRBV15
d_gene: TRBD2
CDR3aa: ATSRGTSGSYEQY

v_gene: TRBV27
d_gene: TRBD1
CDR3aa: ASSLRGPVFYEQY

v_gene: TRBV4-1
d_gene: TRBD1
CDR3aa: ASSQVGTAANTEAF

v_gene: TRBV3-1/TRBV3-2
d_gene: NA
CDR3aa: ASSQGRSTDYGYT

v_gene: TRBV6-5
d_gene: TRBD1
CDR3aa: ASSLQGAEYYGYT

v_gene: TRBV29-1
d_gene: NA
CDR3aa: SVRGLELNTEAF

v_gene: TRBV5-4
d_gene: TRBD1
CDR3aa: ASSFQGGRDQPQH

v_gene: TRBV7-9
d_gene: NA
CDR3aa: ASSFLRKEDEQF